This T cell receptor (beta chain) appears in the sequencing data of a study of shared clonotypes between healthy human individuals. Clones were read by immunoSEQ multiplex PCR, and TCRdb kept only the in-frame ones, dropping some. The sample has roughly 1,000,000 clones, around three quarters seen once. The V end lost 1 base, the J end lost 2 bases, and 6 bases lay between the germline ends. The CDR3 contains 14 residues. Germline-derived CDR1 and CDR2 are PRHDT and FYEKMQ (reference sequence). Free of recent acute infections or vaccinations, the donors were healthy HIV-negative adults. Sequencing was done on a sample of memory CD4+ T cells from PBMCs. As for subset: CD45RA-negative fraction. This chain uses TRBV13 with TRBJ1-3, with D perhaps matching TRBD1 (5 bases). This clonotype was sampled from a man between 18 and 29 years old in good health. Some clones in this sample may be carry-over from other donors' samples. The CDR3 sequence: CASSLVGAGNTIYF. The CDR3 DNA is TGTGCCAGCAGCTTAGTAGGGGCTGGAAACACCATATATTTT.